This TCR beta chain was observed in a study of blood T cell repertoires in COVID-19. As for the study in general: Spain, Italy and the United States supplied samples that represented acute and convalescent COVID-19. From T cells, B-cell-depleted T cells, or PBMCs came the material, which was cDNA or gDNA.

Authors' data handling: Reference gene primers were amplified, and this amplification served to estimate nucleated cell counts. Data came from immunoSEQ multiplex PCR; TCRdb stores just in-frame clones and leaves some out. V, J and clone size are taken as reported in that table, and D and trimming were inferred from the DNA itself. Among more than 70,000 clones, 86% were seen once, and the ten largest hold approximately 7.2%. There are 14 residues in the CDR3. Germline V gene data show CDR1 as WNHNN and CDR2 as SYGVQD (reference sequence). The trim removed 4 bases at V and 5 bases at J, leaving 3 bases unmatched.

Sequencing was carried out using peripheral blood. The source is a man aged 55 to 70 with acute or convalescent COVID-19. The genes are TRBV10-1 and TRBJ2-1; 9 positions agree with TRBD2. The CDR3 spells CASSASGKDNEQFF. The CDR3 DNA reads TGCGCCAGCAGTGCTAGCGGGAAGGACAATGAGCAGTTCTTC.